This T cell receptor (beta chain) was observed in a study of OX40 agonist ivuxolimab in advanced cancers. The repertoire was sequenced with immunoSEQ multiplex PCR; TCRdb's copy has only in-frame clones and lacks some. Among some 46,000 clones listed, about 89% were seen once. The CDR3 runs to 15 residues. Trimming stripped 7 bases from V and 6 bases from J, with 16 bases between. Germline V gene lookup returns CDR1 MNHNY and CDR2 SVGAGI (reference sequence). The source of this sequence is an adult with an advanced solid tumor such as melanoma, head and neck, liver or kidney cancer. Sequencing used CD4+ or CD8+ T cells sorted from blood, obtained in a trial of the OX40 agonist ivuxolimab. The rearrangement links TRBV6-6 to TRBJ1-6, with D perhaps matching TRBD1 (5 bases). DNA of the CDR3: TGTGCCAGCACCTTACGGGCACAGGTTAATTCACCCCTCCACTTT. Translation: CASTLRAQVNSPLHF.